The sample holds one count of the clone carrying this T cell receptor (beta chain). The target antigen is unknown. Unmatched junction bases numbered 5, after V lost 6 bases and J lost 3 bases. Germline V gene lookup returns CDR1 MNHNS and CDR2 SASEGT. The CDR3 loop spans 15 amino acids. The data were obtained in a study of a mutant IDH1 vaccine in newly diagnosed glioma. The time point: week 35, safety follow-up. In every dose of vaccine, 300 ug of mutant IDH1 20-mer peptide was given alongside topical imiquimod. The data were produced by immunoSEQ multiplex PCR, yet TCRdb's version contains in-frame clones alone and is incomplete. This sample has around 41,000 clones; 75% to 90% occur once, and the top ten carry approximately 1.5%.

The sequencing used PBMCs, collected from a glioma patient whose treatment included an IDH1 peptide vaccine. This rearrangement joins TRBV6-1 to TRBJ1-4; 9 nucleotides match TRBD1. This clonotype originated in a middle-aged man with glioma. The CDR3 sequence: CASRGQGAPNEKLFF. CDR3 in DNA: TGTGCCAGCAGGGGACAGGGTGCCCCTAATGAAAAACTGTTTTTT.